This is a list of T cell receptor beta chains from one sample in a study of PD-1 blockade in classical Hodgkin lymphoma. The assay was immunoSEQ multiplex PCR, and TCRdb's table has in-frame clones only and misses some. Of about 110,000 clones detected, roughly nine tenths appear once; the ten largest clones hold just under 20%. Specimen: peripheral blood mononuclear cells (PBMCs), collected before the second cycle of nivolumab. The origin of the receptors is a human donor with classical Hodgkin lymphoma. The CDR3 runs from the conserved cysteine through the conserved F or W. A D gene is named only where the DNA matches it firmly. Clone size, where shown, is once, few, many, or a class for clones that have expanded.

D	size	J	V	CDR3	DNA
.	.	TRBJ1-2	TRBV27	CASRTNYGYTF	TGTGCCAGCAGAACTAACTATGGCTACACCTTC
.	.	TRBJ1-2	TRBV6-6	CASRGRTTDYGYTF	TGTGCCAGCAGAGGCCGGACGACGGACTATGGCTACACCTTC
.	.	TRBJ1-1	TRBV6-5	CASRLSGTEAFF	TGTGCCAGCAGACTATCAGGGACTGAAGCTTTCTTT
TRBD1	.	TRBJ1-2	TRBV18	CASSSLYDRGPTLTNYGYTF	TGTGCCAGCTCAAGCCTTTACGACAGGGGCCCTACCTTGACTAACTATGGCTACACCTTC
.	.	TRBJ2-3	TRBV15	CATSRPGTPDTQYF	TGTGCCACCAGCAGACCCGGGACTCCGGATACGCAGTATTTT
.	once	TRBJ1-1	TRBV30	CAWRAEADTEAFF	TGTGCCTGGAGAGCTGAGGCGGACACTGAAGCTTTCTTT
.	.	TRBJ2-7	TRBV11-2	CASSPPRTYIYEQYF	TGTGCCAGCAGTCCACCGCGGACATATATCTACGAGCAGTACTTC
TRBD2	.	TRBJ2-1	TRBV18	CASTLAGGFVNEQFF	TGTGCCAGCACCTTAGCGGGAGGGTTTGTGAATGAGCAGTTCTTC
.	.	TRBJ1-5	TRBV2	CASSEGHTNQPQHF	TGTGCCAGCAGTGAAGGCCATACCAATCAGCCCCAGCATTTT
.	.	TRBJ2-1	TRBV19	CASSIGYNEQFF	TGTGCCAGTAGTATTGGTTACAATGAGCAGTTCTTC
.	.	TRBJ1-5	TRBV6-1	CASSEAGGRPQHF	TGTGCCAGCAGTGAAGCAGGGGGGCGGCCCCAGCATTTT